This passage covers 20 T cell receptor beta chains from one sample sequenced in a study of blood T cell repertoires in COVID-19. Some clones are missing from TCRdb's copy, which holds only in-frame ones; the method was immunoSEQ multiplex PCR. The table has 340,000 or so clones, around 87% seen once. Sequencing input: peripheral blood. All receptors derive from a man aged 50-59 years with active or convalescent COVID-19.

The V call is TRBV5-1, the J call TRBJ1-1; D unresolved. Looked up from germline, CDR1 is SGHRS and CDR2 is YFSETQ. The CDR3 runs 11 residues. The V and J ends lost 7 bases and 4 bases respectively, with 8 bases between them. The CDR3 region has the DNA TGCGCCAGCCAACTGAGCACTGAAGCTTTCTTT. Translating it yields CASQLSTEAFF.

The gene calls are TRBV28 and TRBJ2-5; 9 bases are a match to TRBD1. The germline CDR1 and CDR2 sequences are MDHEN and SYDVKM. The CDR3 consists of 13 residues. Trimming removed 7 bases from V and 5 bases from J; junction bases left unmatched: 5. This CDR3 is CASTHRGRETQYF. Written as DNA, the CDR3 is TGTGCCAGCACCCACAGGGGGCGGGAGACCCAGTACTTC. Looking up the rest from reference TRBV28 and TRBJ2-5 gives the full variable domain: DVKVTQSSRYLVKRTGEKVFLECVQDMDHENMFWYRQDPGLGLRLIYFSYDVKMKEKGDIPEGYSVSREKKERFSLILESASTNQTSMYLCASTHRGRETQYFGPGTRLLVL.

The gene calls are TRBV28 and TRBJ2-7, with TRBD2 identical over 7 bases. After removal of 7 bases from V and 3 bases from J, the junction contained 12 bases not matched to a gene. CDR1 is MDHEN, CDR2 SYDVKM, per germline. This CDR3 is 15 amino acids long. The CDR3 loop reads CASTLGGGSYYEQYF. The CDR3 coding sequence is TGTGCCAGCACTCTTGGGGGGGGGTCGTACTACGAGCAGTACTTC.

The genes are TRBV2 and TRBJ1-4, with 7 bases fitting TRBD1. The V gene end was trimmed by 8 bases and the J gene end by 6 bases; junction bases not matched to a gene: 6. Germline CDR1 and CDR2: SNHLY and FYNNEI. The CDR3 spans 13 residues. The CDR3 DNA follows: TGTGCCAGCGCGGGACAGTCCGATGAAAAACTGTTTTTT. Its protein is CASAGQSDEKLFF.

The J gene is TRBJ1-1, the V gene TRBV28; maybe TRBD1 (5 bases). This CDR3 spans 15 amino acids. Trimming removed 5 bases from V and 0 bases from J, with 13 bases in between. Germline CDR1 reads MDHEN; CDR2 reads SYDVKM. The CDR3 protein is CASSPGGSVNTEAFF. The CDR3 nucleotides read TGTGCCAGCAGTCCCGGGGGGAGCGTGAACACTGAAGCTTTCTTT.

J is TRBJ1-3 and V is TRBV5-5; no clear D gene. The CDR3 totals 15 residues. V was trimmed by 0 bases and J by 2 bases, leaving 9 bases between them. Germline CDR1 SGHKS, CDR2 YYEKEE (reference sequence). CDR3 in DNA: TGTGCCAGCAGCTTGGAGCGTAACCCTGGAAACACCATATATTTT. This encodes CASSLERNPGNTIYF. Full variable domain (outside the CDR3, taken from reference TRBV5-5 and TRBJ1-3): DAGVTQSPTHLIKTRGQQVTLRCSPISGHKSVSWYQQVLGQGPQFIFQYYEKEERGRGNFPDRFSARQFPNYSSELNVNALLLGDSALYLCASSLERNPGNTIYFGEGSWLTVV.

The gene calls are TRBV28 and TRBJ2-1; D gene uncertain. This CDR3 is built from 11 residues. Between the trimmed V and J ends, which lost 7 bases and 6 bases, there was a span of 7 bases. CDR1 is MDHEN, CDR2 SYDVKM, per germline. The CDR3 sequence: CASTESNEQFF. In DNA form, the CDR3 reads TGTGCCAGCACCGAGTCCAATGAGCAGTTCTTC.

A note on this clone: Distinct nucleotide sequences in the sample also encode this CDR3. V gene TRBV6-4 combines with J gene TRBJ1-1, with TRBD1 as a possible D gene (6 bases). The germline gives CDR1 MRHNA, CDR2 SNTAGT. Trimming pared 6 bases from V and 2 bases from J, leaving 10 bases between. The CDR3 spans 13 residues. In nucleotides, the CDR3 is TGTGCCAGCAGGAGACAGGAAAACACTGAAGCTTTCTTT. This codes for CASRRQENTEAFF.

The gene calls are TRBV5-6 and TRBJ2-5; D gene uncertain. CDR1 is SGHDT, CDR2 YYEEEE, per germline. This CDR3 region has 11 residues. Trimming took off 4 bases at V and 4 bases at J, with 5 bases between the two ends. CDR3 sequence: CASSGGETQYF. The DNA for the CDR3 is TGTGCCAGCAGCGGCGGAGAGACCCAGTACTTC. The full variable domain, its missing parts supplied by reference TRBV5-6 and TRBJ2-5, is DAGVTQSPTHLIKTRGQQVTLRCSPKSGHDTVSWYQQALGQGPQFIFQYYEEEERQRGNFPDRFSGHQFPNYSSELNVNALLLGDSALYLCASSGGETQYFGPGTRLLVL.

V is TRBV5-1 and J is TRBJ1-2, with 7 bases lining up with TRBD1. The V gene's germline CDR1 is SGHRS and CDR2 YFSETQ. The CDR3 is 13 residues long. V dropped 3 bases and J dropped 8; count of bases not matched to a gene: 7. DNA of the CDR3: TGCGCCAGCAGCTCAACAGGGGCACGCGGCTACACCTTC. As protein: CASSSTGARGYTF.

The J gene is TRBJ1-3, the V gene TRBV28; no clear D gene. The CDR3 is made up of 14 amino acids. CDR1 and CDR2 from the germline V gene are MDHEN and SYDVKM. Trimming cost V 5 bases and J 9 bases, with 17 bases left between them. The CDR3 here is CASSPERYGGTIYF. The CDR3, as DNA: TGTGCCAGCAGTCCTGAACGTTACGGAGGCACCATATATTTT.

This clone was observed a single time. The genes are TRBV30 and TRBJ2-1, with D perhaps matching TRBD1 (5 bases). Germline V gene sequence: CDR1 GTSNPN, CDR2 SVGIG (reference sequence). Trimming took off 2 bases at V and 7 bases at J, with 12 bases between the two ends. The CDR3 is made up of 13 amino acids. The CDR3 spells CAWSRIQGNEQFF. The CDR3 DNA reads as TGTGCCTGGAGTAGAATCCAGGGAAATGAGCAGTTCTTC.

The genes are TRBV5-1 and TRBJ1-1; D is undetermined. This CDR3 comprises 14 residues. Trimming stripped 0 bases from V and 2 bases from J, with 8 bases between. Germline V CDR1 and CDR2: SGHRS, YFSETQ. The CDR3 region has the DNA TGCGCCAGCAGCTTGGGGGCCCCAAACACTGAAGCTTTCTTT. Translated, it gives CASSLGAPNTEAFF.

The chain has TRBV19 and TRBJ1-1; 8 nucleotides align to TRBD1. CDR1 LNHDA and CDR2 SQIVND come from the germline V gene (reference sequence). The CDR3 sequence is 16 residues long. V gave up 3 bases and J gave up 0 bases; unmatched junction bases: 6. The chain's CDR3 is CASSIWTGSMNTEAFF. DNA of the CDR3: TGTGCCAGTAGTATCTGGACAGGGAGCATGAACACTGAAGCTTTCTTT.

This clone showed up just once. The chain combines TRBV12-3 or TRBV12-4 with TRBJ1-2, with unresolved D. Trimming stripped 4 bases from V and 0 bases from J, with 3 bases between. This CDR3 contains 12 residues. The CDR3 nucleotides read TGTGCCAGCAGTTCCACTAACTATGGCTACACCTTC. It codes for CASSSTNYGYTF.

The chain has TRBV5-4 and TRBJ2-5, with 8 bases matching TRBD2. V lost 1 base to trimming and J lost 5 bases; unmatched junction nucleotides: 7. Germline loops: CDR1 SGHNT, CDR2 YYREEE (reference sequence). CDR3 length: 15 residues. The CDR3: CASSLRAGASETQYF. As DNA, the CDR3 is TGTGCCAGCAGCTTGAGAGCGGGGGCGTCGGAGACCCAGTACTTC.

This chain uses TRBV6-5 with TRBJ2-1; D possibly corresponds to TRBD2 (5 bases). CDR3 length equals 13 residues. The ends were cut back, 6 bases at V and 7 bases at J, with 13 bases in the middle. Germline-derived CDR1 and CDR2 are MNHEY and SVGAGI. For the CDR3, the DNA is TGTGCCAGCAGGCCCAAGACTATTAATGAGCAGTTCTTC. Amino acid sequence: CASRPKTINEQFF.

This sequence joins TRBV28 and TRBJ2-5, with 7 bases identical to TRBD1. J lost 1 base, V lost 2 bases, and 7 bases had no gene match. The V gene's germline CDR1 is MDHEN and CDR2 SYDVKM. The CDR3 covers 16 residues. The CDR3 nucleotides read TGTGCCAGCAGTTTAGGGACGACAGGGTTCCAAGAGACCCAGTACTTC. It codes for CASSLGTTGFQETQYF.

The chain joins TRBV7-2 to TRBJ1-6; a weak D match, TRBD1 (5 bases). The V end was cut by 1 base, the J end by 7 bases, with 11 bases between. This CDR3 has 15 residues. Germline-derived CDR1 and CDR2 are SGHTA and FQGNSA. CDR3 coding DNA: TGTGCCAGCAGCTTAGGGGCGGGGCACAATTCACCCCTCCACTTT. Translated: CASSLGAGHNSPLHF. The full variable domain, with the rest looked up from reference TRBV7-2 and TRBJ1-6, is GAGVSQSPSNKVTEKGKDVELRCDPISGHTALYWYRQSLGQGLEFLIYFQGNSAPDKSGLPSDRFSAERTGGSVSTLTIQRTQQEDSAVYLCASSLGAGHNSPLHFGNGTRLTVT.

For this clone: This sample also contains other DNA sequences that code for the same CDR3. The chain combines TRBV27 with TRBJ2-7; 7 nucleotides agree with TRBD1. Germline V CDR1 and CDR2: MNHEY, SMNVEV (reference sequence). This CDR3 contains 14 residues. V lost 6 bases, J lost 2 bases, and 7 bases stayed unmatched. CDR3 DNA: TGTGCCAGCAGCCTAGGGGGCGGAACCTACGAGCAGTACTTC. It is translated as CASSLGGGTYEQYF.